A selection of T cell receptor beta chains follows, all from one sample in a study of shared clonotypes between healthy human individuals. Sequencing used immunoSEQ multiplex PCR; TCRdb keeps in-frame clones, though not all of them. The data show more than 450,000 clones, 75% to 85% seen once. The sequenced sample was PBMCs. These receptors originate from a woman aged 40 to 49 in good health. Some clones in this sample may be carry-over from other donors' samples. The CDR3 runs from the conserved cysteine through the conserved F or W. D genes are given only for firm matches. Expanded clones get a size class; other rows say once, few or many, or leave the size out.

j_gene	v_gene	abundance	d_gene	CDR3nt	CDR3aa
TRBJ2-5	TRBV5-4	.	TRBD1	TGCGCCAGCAGCCAGGGACAGGGGGCCCAAGAGACCCAGTACTTC	CASSQGQGAQETQYF
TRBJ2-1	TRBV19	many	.	TGTGCCAGTAGTGAGGGCCTCACGACGGAGCAGTTCTTC	CASSEGLTTEQFF
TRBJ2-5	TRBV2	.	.	TGTGCCAGCACCCCCAGGGCGGCAGAGACCCAGTACTTC	CASTPRAAETQYF
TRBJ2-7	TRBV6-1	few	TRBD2	TGTGCCAGCAGTACTAGCGAGGTCTACGAGCAGTACTTC	CASSTSEVYEQYF
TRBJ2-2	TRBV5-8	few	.	TGTGCCAGCAGCCGACGAACCGGGGAGCTGTTTTTT	CASSRRTGELFF
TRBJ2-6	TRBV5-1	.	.	TGCGCCAGCAGCAGAGGACGGAGCTCTGGGGCCAACGTCCTGACTTTC	CASSRGRSSGANVLTF
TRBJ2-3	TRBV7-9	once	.	TGTGCCAGCAGCTACGCGGTAGATACGCAGTATTTT	CASSYAVDTQYF
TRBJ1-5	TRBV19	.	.	TGTGCCAGTAGTATATTCGAAAATCAGCCCCAGCATTTT	CASSIFENQPQHF
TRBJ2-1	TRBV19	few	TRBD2	TGTGCCAGTAGTATGTACGGGAGGGCCTACAATGAGCAGTTCTTC	CASSMYGRAYNEQFF
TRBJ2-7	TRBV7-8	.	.	TGTGCCAGCAGCCCCCGACAGTATGCGTACGAGCAGTACTTC	CASSPRQYAYEQYF
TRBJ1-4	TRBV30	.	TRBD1	TGTGCCTGGAGCGGACAGGGGGCGGGTGAAAAACTGTTTTTT	CAWSGQGAGEKLFF
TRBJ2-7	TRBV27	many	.	TGTGCCAGCGGGGTGGGGAAAACCTACGAGCAGTACTTC	CASGVGKTYEQYF
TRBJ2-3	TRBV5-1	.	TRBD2	TGCGCCAGCAGCTTGGAACTAGCGGGAGTTTCAGATACGCAGTATTTT	CASSLELAGVSDTQYF
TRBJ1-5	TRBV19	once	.	TGTGCCAGTAGTAGATCCGGGGGTAATAATCAGCCCCAGCATTTT	CASSRSGGNNQPQHF
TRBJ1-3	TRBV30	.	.	TGTGCCTGGCTGAGGAGGGGGGCTGGAAACACCATATATTTT	CAWLRRGAGNTIYF
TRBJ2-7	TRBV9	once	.	TGTGCCAGCAGCGTAGCTGGGGGGAGGTACGAGCAGTACTTC	CASSVAGGRYEQYF
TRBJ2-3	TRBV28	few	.	TGTGCCAGCAATTATCCAGATACGCAGTATTTT	CASNYPDTQYF
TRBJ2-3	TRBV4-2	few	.	TGTGCCAGCAGCCAAGATCTGGGACATCCGGAGGATACGCAGTATTTT	CASSQDLGHPEDTQYF
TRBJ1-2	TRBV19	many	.	TGTGCCAGTAGTCACGGGCCGCCATATGGCTACACCTTC	CASSHGPPYGYTF
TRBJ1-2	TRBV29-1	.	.	TGCAGCGTTGAAGGCCAGACCCTAGTAGGCTACACCTTC	CSVEGQTLVGYTF
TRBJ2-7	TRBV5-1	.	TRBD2	TGCGCCAGCACCCCTACAGGGACTAGCGACGAGCAGTACTTC	CASTPTGTSDEQYF
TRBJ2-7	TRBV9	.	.	TGTGCCAGCAGCCCCCGACTAGATCCCTACGAGCAGTACTTC	CASSPRLDPYEQYF
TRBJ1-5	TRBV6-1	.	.	TGTGCCAGCAGTGAAGTAGGGGGAGATCGGCAGCCCCAGCATTTT	CASSEVGGDRQPQHF
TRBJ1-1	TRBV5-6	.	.	TGTGCCAGCAAAGAGCCTGGGTACACTGAAGCTTTCTTT	CASKEPGYTEAFF
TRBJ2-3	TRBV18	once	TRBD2	TGTGCCAGCTCACCACTAGCGGGGTCCACAGATACGCAGTATTTT	CASSPLAGSTDTQYF
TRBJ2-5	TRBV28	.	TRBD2	TGTGCCAGCAGCCGCGGACTAGCGGGAGTCGGAGAGACCCAGTACTTC	CASSRGLAGVGETQYF
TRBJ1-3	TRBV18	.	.	TGTGCCAGCTCACCGAGGCCTGGGGACTCTGGAAACACCATATATTTT	CASSPRPGDSGNTIYF
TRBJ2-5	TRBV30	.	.	TGTGCCTGGAGTGTAACCCTTCAAGAGACCCAGTACTTC	CAWSVTLQETQYF
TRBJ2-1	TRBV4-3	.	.	TGCGCCAGCAGCCAAGAGGGACTCCCCTCGGAAAATGAGCAGTTCTTC	CASSQEGLPSENEQFF
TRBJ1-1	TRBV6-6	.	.	TGTGCCAGCAGTCCGCGACGACAGAATGAAGCTTTCTTT	CASSPRRQNEAFF
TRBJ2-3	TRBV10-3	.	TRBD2	TGTGCCATCAGTGCGGGACTAGCGGGTGCAGATACGCAGTATTTT	CAISAGLAGADTQYF
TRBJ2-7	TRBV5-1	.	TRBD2	TGCGCCAGCAGCTCAAGTAGCGGGATGGACGAGCAGTACTTC	CASSSSSGMDEQYF
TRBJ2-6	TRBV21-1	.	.	TGTGTTATTACCTCTGGGGCCAACGTCCTGACTTTC	CVITSGANVLTF
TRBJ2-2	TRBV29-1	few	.	TGCAGCGTTACCCTAGCGTGGACCACCGGGGAGCTGTTTTTT	CSVTLAWTTGELFF
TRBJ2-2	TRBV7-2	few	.	TGTGCCAGCAGCTTTTACCCTACCGGGGAGCTGTTTTTT	CASSFYPTGELFF
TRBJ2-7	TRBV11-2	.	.	TGTGCCAGCAGCCCCCTCGGGGGGCCATCCTACGAGCAGTACTTC	CASSPLGGPSYEQYF
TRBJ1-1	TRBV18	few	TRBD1	TGTGCCAGCTCACACGGACAGGGGGAGCACACTGAAGCTTTCTTT	CASSHGQGEHTEAFF
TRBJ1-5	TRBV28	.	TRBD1	TGTGCCAGCAGTCTTGGAATCCATGGACAGGGCAGCAATCAGCCCCAGCATTTT	CASSLGIHGQGSNQPQHF
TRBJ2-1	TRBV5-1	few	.	TGCGCCAGCAAGGAGGAACCAGGGGTAAATGAGCAGTTCTTC	CASKEEPGVNEQFF
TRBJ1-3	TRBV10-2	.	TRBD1	TGCGCCAGCAGATCCGGGACAGGGGGATCCTTCGCTGGAAACACCATATATTTT	CASRSGTGGSFAGNTIYF
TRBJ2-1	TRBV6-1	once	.	TGTGCCAGCCCAAGGGGCAGGGGATTTGGGGAGCAGTTCTTC	CASPRGRGFGEQFF
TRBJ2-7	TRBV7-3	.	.	TGTGCCAGCAGCCAATACACAGGCGGGGAGCAGTACTTC	CASSQYTGGEQYF
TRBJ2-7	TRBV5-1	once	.	TGCGCCAGCAGCTTGGGGGCCGGGGAGACCTACGAGCAGTACTTC	CASSLGAGETYEQYF
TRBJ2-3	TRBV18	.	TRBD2	TGTGCCAGCTCACCCGGACTAGCGGGAACCACAGATACGCAGTATTTT	CASSPGLAGTTDTQYF
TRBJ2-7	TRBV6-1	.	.	TGTGCCAGTAGACTGTTCTACGAGCAGTACTTC	CASRLFYEQYF
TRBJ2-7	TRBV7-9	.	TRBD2	TGTGCCAGCAGCTTCACGAGCGGGAGCTCCGAGCAGTACTTC	CASSFTSGSSEQYF
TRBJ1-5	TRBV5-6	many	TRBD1	TGTGCCAGCAGCTTGGGGAGAGGGACAGGAGTGTATAGCAATCAGCCCCAGCATTTT	CASSLGRGTGVYSNQPQHF
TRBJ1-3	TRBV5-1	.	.	TGCGCCAGCAGCTTTGACGGGGGCAGTGGAAACACCATATATTTT	CASSFDGGSGNTIYF
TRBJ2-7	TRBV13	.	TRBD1	TGTGCCAGCAGCTTAGTAAGACAGGGACGTTACGAGCAGTACTTC	CASSLVRQGRYEQYF
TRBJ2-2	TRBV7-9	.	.	TGTGCCAGCAGCTTTCAATCCACCGGGGAGCTGTTTTTT	CASSFQSTGELFF
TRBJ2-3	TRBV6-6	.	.	TGTGCCAGCAGGAAGGGGGGCGATACGCAGTATTTT	CASRKGGDTQYF
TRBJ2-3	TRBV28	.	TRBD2	TGTGCCAGCAGTCCTAGCGGGAGCACAGATACGCAGTATTTT	CASSPSGSTDTQYF
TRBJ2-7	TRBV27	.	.	TGTGCCAGCAGTCTATTTGGAAGAGATTTTGGAGTCCACGAGCAGTACTTC	CASSLFGRDFGVHEQYF
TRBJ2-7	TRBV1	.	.	TGCACCAGCAGCCACCGCGGACTAGCGGGAGCAGTTGAGCAGTACTTC	CTSSHRGLAGAVEQYF